This T cell receptor delta chain was recorded in a study of gamma-delta T cells after stem cell transplantation. Germline-derived CDR1 and CDR2 are GEAIGNYY and EKD. The CDR3 runs 20 residues. With V trimmed by 0 bases and J by 0 bases, 7 bases remained unmatched. TCRdb redid the clone calls on the RT-PCR reads with CATT. The sample holds 3,600 or so delta-chain clones, more than 15% seen once. This clone is deemed medium-sized. Sequencing input: gamma-delta T cells. This clonotype originated in a human donor. It is not recorded whose cells these are; they may come from a transplant donor. The chain employs TRDV2 and TRDJ3, with 10 bases aligning to TRDD3. DNA of the CDR3: TGTGCCTGTGACACCGTGCTGGGGGATAGAGGCTCCTGGGACACCCGACAGATGTTTTTC. Protein: CACDTVLGDRGSWDTRQMFF.